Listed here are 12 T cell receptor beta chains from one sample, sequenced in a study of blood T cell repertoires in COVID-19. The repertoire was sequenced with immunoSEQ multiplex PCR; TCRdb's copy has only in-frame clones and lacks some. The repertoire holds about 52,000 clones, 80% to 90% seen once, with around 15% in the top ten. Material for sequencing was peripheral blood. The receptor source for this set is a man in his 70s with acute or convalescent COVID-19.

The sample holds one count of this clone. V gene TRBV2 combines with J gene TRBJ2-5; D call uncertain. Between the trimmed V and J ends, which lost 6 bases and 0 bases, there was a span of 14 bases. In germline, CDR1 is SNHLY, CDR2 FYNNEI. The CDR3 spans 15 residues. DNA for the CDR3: TGTGCCAGCAGAGAGGCACCCTTTGACCAAGAGACCCAGTACTTC. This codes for CASREAPFDQETQYF.

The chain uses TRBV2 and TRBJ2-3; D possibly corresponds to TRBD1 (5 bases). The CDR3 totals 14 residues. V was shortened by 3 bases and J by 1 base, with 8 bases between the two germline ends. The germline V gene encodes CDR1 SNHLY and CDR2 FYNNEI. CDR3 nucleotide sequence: TGTGCCAGCAGTGAGTTACAGGGCACAGATACGCAGTATTTT. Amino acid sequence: CASSELQGTDTQYF.

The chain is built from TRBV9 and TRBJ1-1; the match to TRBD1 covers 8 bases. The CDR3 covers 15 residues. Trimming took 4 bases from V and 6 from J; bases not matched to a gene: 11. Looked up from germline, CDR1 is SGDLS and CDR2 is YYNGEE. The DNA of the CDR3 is TGTGCCAGCAGCCCACGGACAGGGTGGATTGCTGAAGCTTTCTTT. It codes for CASSPRTGWIAEAFF.

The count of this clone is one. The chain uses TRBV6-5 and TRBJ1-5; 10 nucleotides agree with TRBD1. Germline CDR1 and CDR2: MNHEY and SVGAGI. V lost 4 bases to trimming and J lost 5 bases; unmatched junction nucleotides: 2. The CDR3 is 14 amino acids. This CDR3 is CASSWDRGHQPQHF. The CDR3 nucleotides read TGTGCCAGCAGTTGGGACAGGGGACATCAGCCCCAGCATTTT.

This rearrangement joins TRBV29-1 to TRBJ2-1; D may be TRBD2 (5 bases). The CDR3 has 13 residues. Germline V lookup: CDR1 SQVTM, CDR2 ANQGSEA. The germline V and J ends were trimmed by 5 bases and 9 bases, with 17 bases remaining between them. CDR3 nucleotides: TGCAGCGTTAACCGTATGGGCGCGGGTGAGCAGTTCTTC. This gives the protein CSVNRMGAGEQFF.

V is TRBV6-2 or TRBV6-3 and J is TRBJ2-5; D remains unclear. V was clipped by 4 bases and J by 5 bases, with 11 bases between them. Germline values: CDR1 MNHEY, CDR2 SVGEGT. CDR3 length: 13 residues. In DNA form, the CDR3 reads TGTGCCAGCAGTTCTCACTCCCGGGAGACCCAGTACTTC. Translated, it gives CASSSHSRETQYF.

CDR3 sequence reads: CASSQRAGSYGYTF. DNA of the CDR3: TGTGCCAGCAGCCAAAGAGCCGGGAGCTATGGCTACACCTTC. This chain uses TRBV14 with TRBJ1-2; the D is unclear. Germline lookup yields CDR1 SGHDN and CDR2 FVKESK. The CDR3 sequence is 14 residues long. Trimming removed 2 bases from V and 4 bases from J, with 11 bases in between.

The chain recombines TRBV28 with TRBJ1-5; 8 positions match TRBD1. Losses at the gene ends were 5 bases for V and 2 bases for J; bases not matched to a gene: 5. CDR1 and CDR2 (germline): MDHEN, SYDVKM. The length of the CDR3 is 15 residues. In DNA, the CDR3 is TGTGCCAGCAGTACTGCCAGGGGGCGCAATCAGCCCCAGCATTTT. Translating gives CASSTARGRNQPQHF.

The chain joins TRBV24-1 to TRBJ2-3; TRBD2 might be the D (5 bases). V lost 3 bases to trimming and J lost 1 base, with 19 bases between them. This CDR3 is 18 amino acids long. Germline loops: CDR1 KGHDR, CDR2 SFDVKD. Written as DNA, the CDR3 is TGTGCCACCAGTGATCCCCGGGGTGGATTACCCCGCACAGATACGCAGTATTTT. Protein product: CATSDPRGGLPRTDTQYF.

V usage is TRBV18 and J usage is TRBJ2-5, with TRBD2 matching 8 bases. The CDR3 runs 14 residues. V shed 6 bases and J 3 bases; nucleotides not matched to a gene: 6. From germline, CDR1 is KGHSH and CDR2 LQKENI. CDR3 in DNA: TGTGCCAGCTCTTCTAGCGGGCCAAAAGAGACCCAGTACTTC. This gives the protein CASSSSGPKETQYF. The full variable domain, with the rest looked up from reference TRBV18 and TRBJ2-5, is NAGVMQNPRHLVRRRGQEARLRCSPMKGHSHVYWYRQLPEEGLKFMVYLQKENIIDESGMPKERFSAEFPKEGPSILRIQQVVRGDSAAYFCASSSSGPKETQYFGPGTRLLVL.

The DNA for the CDR3 is TGTGCCAGCTCCCCCGAGGGGGGGAGGTACGAGCAGTACGTC. As protein: CASSPEGGRYEQYV. The chain combines TRBV18 with TRBJ2-7; TRBD2 is a possible D gene (7 bases). Trimming cost V 6 bases and J 4 bases, with 16 bases left between them. The CDR3 has 14 residues. In germline, CDR1 is KGHSH, CDR2 LQKENI.

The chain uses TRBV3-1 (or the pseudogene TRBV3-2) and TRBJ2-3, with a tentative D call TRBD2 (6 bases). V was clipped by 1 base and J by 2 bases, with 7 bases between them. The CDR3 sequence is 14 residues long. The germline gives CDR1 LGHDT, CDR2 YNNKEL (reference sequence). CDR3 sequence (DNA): TGTGCCAGCAGCCAAGCGGGAGCCACAGATACGCAGTATTTT. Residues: CASSQAGATDTQYF.